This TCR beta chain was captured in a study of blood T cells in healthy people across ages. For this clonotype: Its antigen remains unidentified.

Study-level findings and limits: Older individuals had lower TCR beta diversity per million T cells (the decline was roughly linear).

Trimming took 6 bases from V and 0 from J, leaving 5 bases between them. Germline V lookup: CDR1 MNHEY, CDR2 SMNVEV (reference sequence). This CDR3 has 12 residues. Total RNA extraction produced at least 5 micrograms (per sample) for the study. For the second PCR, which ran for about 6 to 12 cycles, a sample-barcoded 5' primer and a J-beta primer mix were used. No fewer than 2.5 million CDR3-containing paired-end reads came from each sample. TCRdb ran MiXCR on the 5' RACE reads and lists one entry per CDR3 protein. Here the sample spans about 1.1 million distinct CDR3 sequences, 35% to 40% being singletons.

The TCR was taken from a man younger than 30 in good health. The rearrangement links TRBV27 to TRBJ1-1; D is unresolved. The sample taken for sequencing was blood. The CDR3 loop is CASRDLNTEAFF. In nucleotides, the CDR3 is TGTGCCAGCAGGGACTTGAACACTGAAGCTTTCTTT.